This T cell receptor (beta chain) came from a study of T-cell memory formation after mild COVID-19. In TCRdb, the 5' RACE reads were re-called with MiXCR into one record per CDR3 protein. The data contain 250,000 to 350,000 distinct CDR3 sequences, about 15% of them singletons. This clonotype turned up a few times. Germline trimming cut 2 bases from V and 7 bases from J; bases unmatched to any gene: 11. Germline V CDR1 and CDR2: MGHRA, YSYEKL. The length of the CDR3 is 17 residues. Sequenced sample: PBMCs or a T cell subset sorted from them (not recorded which). The TCR originated in a young man who had mild COVID-19 (a few samples of this study predate the infection). Cell type and time point are not known. The gene calls are TRBV4-1 and TRBJ2-2; TRBD1 matches 9 bases. The CDR3 coding sequence is TGCGCCAGCAGCCAATTTCCACAGGGGGCTACTGTCGGGGAGCTGTTTTTT. This encodes CASSQFPQGATVGELFF.